Sequencing of this TCR beta chain was carried out in a study of blood T cell repertoires in COVID-19. Study background: The origin of the acute and convalescent COVID-19 samples was the United States, Italy and Spain. T cells, B-cell-depleted T cells, or PBMCs supplied cDNA or gDNA.

In the study's own analysis: Amplification of reference gene primers provided the estimated nucleated cell counts. The method was immunoSEQ multiplex PCR; TCRdb's version includes in-frame clones alone and lacks a portion of them. The DNA gave D and trimming, while V, J and clone size come from that table. The sample yields 150,000 to 200,000 clones, around nine tenths seen once. The CDR3 runs to 11 residues. Looked up from germline, CDR1 is DFQATT and CDR2 is SNEGSKA (reference sequence). Trimming removed 6 bases at V and 6 bases at J, with 11 bases between. The sequencing input was peripheral blood. The V call is TRBV20-1, the J call TRBJ1-1, with D perhaps matching TRBD1 (6 bases). This sequence originates from a man in his sixties with active or convalescent COVID-19. CDR3 region: CSAIRTAEAFF. Here the CDR3 DNA reads TGCAGTGCAATAAGGACAGCTGAAGCTTTCTTT.